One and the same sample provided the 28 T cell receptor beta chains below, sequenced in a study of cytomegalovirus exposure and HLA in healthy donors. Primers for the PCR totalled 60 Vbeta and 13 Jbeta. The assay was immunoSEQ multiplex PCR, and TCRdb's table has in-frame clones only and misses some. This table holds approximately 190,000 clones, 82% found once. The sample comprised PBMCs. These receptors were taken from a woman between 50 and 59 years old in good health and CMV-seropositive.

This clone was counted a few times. Here the CDR3 reads CASSLNCPRLAKPKETQYF. The CDR3 DNA follows: TGTGCCAGCAGCCTGAATTGCCCCCGATTAGCCAAACCTAAAGAGACCCAGTACTTC. V and J are TRBV6-9 and TRBJ2-5; D gene ambiguous. CDR1 and CDR2 (germline): MNHGY, SVAAGI. There are 19 residues in the CDR3. The ends were cut back, 6 bases at V and 3 bases at J, with 29 bases in the middle.

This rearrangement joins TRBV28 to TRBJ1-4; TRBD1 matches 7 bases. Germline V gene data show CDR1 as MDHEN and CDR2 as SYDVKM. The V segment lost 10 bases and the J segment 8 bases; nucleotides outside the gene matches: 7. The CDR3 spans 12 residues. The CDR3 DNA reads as TGTGCCACCCGGGACAGAGGGGAAAAACTGTTTTTT. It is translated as CATRDRGEKLFF.

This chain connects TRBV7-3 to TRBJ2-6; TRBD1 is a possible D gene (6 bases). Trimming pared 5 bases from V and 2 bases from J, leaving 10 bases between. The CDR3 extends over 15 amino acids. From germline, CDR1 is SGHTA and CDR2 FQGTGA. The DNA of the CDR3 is TGTGCCAGCAGCGTTGGGGGCCCTGGGGCCAACGTCCTGACTTTC. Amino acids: CASSVGGPGANVLTF.

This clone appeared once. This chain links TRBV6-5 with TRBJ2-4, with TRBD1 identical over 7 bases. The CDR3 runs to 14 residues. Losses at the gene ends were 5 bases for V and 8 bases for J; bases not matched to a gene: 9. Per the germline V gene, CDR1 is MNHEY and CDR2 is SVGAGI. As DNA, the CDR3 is TGTGCCAGCAGTCCGACAGGGTTAGTTGACATTCAGTACTTC. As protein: CASSPTGLVDIQYF.

The CDR3 is CASSTLRDSANYGYTF. The DNA of the CDR3 is TGTGCCAGTAGTACTCTTAGGGACTCGGCTAACTATGGCTACACCTTC. This rearrangement joins TRBV19 to TRBJ1-2; perhaps TRBD1 as D (5 bases). Germline CDR1 is LNHDA and CDR2 is SQIVND (reference sequence). Trimming stripped 4 bases from V and 0 bases from J, with 15 bases between. The CDR3 contains 16 residues.

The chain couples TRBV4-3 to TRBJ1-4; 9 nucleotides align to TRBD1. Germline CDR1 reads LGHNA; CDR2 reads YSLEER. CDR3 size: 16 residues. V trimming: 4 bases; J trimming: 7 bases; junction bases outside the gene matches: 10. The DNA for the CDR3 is TGCGCCAGCAGCCGCGGACAGGGGATGAGTAGTGAAAAACTGTTTTTT. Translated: CASSRGQGMSSEKLFF.

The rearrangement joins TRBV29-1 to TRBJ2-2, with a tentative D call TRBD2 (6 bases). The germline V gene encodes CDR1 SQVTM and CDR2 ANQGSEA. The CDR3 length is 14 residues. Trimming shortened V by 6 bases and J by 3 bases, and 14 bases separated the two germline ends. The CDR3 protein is CSVLGRRDTGELFF. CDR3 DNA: TGCAGCGTCCTGGGGAGGCGGGACACCGGGGAGCTGTTTTTT.

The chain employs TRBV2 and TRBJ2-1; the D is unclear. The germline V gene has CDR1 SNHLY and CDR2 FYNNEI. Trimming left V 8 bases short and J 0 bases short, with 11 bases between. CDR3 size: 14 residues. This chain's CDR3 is CASLELSSYNEQFF. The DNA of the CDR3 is TGTGCCAGCTTAGAGCTGAGCTCCTACAATGAGCAGTTCTTC.

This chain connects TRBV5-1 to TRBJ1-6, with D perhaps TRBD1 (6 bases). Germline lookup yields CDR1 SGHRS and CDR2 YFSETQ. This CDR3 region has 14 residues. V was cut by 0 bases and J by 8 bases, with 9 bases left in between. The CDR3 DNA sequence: TGCGCCAGCAGCTTGGCCTACAGGGATTCACCCCTCCACTTT. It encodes CASSLAYRDSPLHF.

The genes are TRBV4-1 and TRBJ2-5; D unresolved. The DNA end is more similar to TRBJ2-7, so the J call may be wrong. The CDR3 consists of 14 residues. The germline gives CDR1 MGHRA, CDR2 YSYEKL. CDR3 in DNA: TGCGCCAGCAGCCAAGGTTTACTCTCCTACGAGCAGTACTTC. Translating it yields CASSQGLLSYEQYF.

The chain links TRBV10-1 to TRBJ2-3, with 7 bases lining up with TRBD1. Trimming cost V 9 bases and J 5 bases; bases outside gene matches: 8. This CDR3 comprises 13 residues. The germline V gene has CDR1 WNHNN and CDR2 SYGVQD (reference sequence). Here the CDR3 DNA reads TGCGCCAGAACCAGGGGGATTATAGATACGCAGTATTTT. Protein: CARTRGIIDTQYF.

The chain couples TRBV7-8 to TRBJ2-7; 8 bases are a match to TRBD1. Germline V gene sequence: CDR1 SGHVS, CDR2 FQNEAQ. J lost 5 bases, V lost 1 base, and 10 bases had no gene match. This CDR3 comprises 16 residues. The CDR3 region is CASSLGGAGGGHEQYF. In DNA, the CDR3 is TGTGCCAGCAGCTTAGGAGGGGCAGGGGGCGGCCACGAGCAGTACTTC.

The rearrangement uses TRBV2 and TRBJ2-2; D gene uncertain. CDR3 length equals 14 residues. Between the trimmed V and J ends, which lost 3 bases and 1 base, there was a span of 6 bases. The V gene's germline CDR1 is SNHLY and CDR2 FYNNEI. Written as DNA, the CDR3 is TGTGCCAGCAGTGAGAACAGGAACACCGGGGAGCTGTTTTTT. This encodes CASSENRNTGELFF.

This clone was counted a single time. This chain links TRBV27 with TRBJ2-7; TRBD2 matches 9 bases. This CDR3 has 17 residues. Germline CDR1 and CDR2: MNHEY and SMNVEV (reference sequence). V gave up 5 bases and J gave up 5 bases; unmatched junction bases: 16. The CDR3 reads CASSTLSLAGGPNEQYF. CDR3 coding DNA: TGTGCCAGCAGTACCCTTAGTCTTGCGGGAGGGCCCAACGAGCAGTACTTC.

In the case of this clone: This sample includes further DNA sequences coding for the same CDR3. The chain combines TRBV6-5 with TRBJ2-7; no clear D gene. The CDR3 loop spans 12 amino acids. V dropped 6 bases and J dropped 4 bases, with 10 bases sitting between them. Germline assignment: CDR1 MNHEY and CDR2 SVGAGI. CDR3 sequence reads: CASRGSSYEQYF. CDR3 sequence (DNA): TGTGCCAGCAGGGGCAGTTCTTACGAGCAGTACTTC.

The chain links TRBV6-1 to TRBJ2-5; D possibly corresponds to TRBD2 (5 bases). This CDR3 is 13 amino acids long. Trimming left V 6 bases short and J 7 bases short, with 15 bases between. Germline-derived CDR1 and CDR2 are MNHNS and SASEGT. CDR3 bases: TGTGCCAGCAGGGGCCAAGCGGTGGGGACCCAGTACTTC. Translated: CASRGQAVGTQYF.

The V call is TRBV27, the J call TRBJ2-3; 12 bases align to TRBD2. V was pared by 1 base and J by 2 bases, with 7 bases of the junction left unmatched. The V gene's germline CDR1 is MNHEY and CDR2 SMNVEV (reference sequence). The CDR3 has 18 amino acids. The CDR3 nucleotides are TGTGCCAGCAGTTTATGGTTTACTAGCGGGGGGCCCACAGATACGCAGTATTTT. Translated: CASSLWFTSGGPTDTQYF.

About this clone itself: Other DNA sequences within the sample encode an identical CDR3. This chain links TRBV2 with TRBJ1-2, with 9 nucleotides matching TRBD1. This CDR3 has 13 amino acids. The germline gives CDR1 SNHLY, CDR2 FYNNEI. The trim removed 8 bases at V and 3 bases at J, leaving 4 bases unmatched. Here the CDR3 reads CASGGQGHYGYTF. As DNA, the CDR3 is TGTGCCAGCGGCGGACAGGGGCACTATGGCTACACCTTC.

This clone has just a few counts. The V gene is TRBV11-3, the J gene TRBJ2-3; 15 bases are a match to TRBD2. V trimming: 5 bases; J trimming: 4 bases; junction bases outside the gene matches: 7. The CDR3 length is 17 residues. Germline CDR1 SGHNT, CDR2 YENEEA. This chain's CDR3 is CASSPGLAGGLPDTQYF. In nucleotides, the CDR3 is TGTGCCAGCAGCCCCGGACTAGCGGGGGGGCTTCCAGATACGCAGTATTTT.

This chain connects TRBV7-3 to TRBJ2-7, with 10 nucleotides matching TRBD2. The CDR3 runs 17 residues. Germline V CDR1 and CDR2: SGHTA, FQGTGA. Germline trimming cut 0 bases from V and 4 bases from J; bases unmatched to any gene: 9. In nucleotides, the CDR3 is TGTGCCAGCAGCTTAACGGGCTCTAGCGGGAGTAATTACGAGCAGTACTTC. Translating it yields CASSLTGSSGSNYEQYF.

CDR3 sequence (DNA): TGTGCCAGCAGCGTAGGAGGTTCCTTTACTAACTATGGCTACACCTTC. This translates into CASSVGGSFTNYGYTF. The rearrangement links TRBV9 to TRBJ1-2; D unresolved. This CDR3 comprises 16 residues. Germline CDR1 and CDR2: SGDLS and YYNGEE. V was trimmed by 0 bases and J by 0 bases, leaving 12 bases between them.

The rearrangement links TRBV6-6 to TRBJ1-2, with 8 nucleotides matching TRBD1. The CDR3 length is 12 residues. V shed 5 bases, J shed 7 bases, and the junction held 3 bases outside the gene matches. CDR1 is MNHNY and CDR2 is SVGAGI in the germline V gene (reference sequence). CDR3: CASSGQGGGYTF. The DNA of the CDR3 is TGTGCCAGCAGTGGACAGGGCGGTGGCTACACCTTC.

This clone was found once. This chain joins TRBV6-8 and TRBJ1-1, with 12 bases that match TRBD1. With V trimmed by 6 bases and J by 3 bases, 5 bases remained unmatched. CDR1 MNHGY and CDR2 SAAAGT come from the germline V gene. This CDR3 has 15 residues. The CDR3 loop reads CASRPGQGAHTEAFF. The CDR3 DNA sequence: TGTGCCAGCAGGCCGGGACAGGGGGCGCACACTGAAGCTTTCTTT.

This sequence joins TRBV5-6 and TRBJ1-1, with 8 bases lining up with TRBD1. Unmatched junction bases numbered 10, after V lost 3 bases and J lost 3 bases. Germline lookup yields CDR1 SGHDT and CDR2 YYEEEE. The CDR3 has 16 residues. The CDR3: CASSSGLDRVYTEAFF. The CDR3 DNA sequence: TGTGCCAGCAGCTCGGGTTTGGACAGGGTGTACACTGAAGCTTTCTTT.

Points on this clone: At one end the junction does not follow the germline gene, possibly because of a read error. CDR3 coding DNA: TGCGCCAGCAGCAAAGACAGGGGAAGGCCCCAGCATTTT. This codes for CASSKDRGRPQHF. The chain joins TRBV4-3 to TRBJ1-5; TRBD1 aligns across 8 bases. Germline loops: CDR1 LGHNA, CDR2 YSLEER. The CDR3 contains 13 residues.

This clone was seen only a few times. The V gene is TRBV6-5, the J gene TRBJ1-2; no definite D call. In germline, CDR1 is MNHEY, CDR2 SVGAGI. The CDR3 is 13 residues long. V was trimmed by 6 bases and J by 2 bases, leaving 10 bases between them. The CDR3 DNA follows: TGTGCCAGCAGCCGCACGGAGAACTATGGCTACACCTTC. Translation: CASSRTENYGYTF.

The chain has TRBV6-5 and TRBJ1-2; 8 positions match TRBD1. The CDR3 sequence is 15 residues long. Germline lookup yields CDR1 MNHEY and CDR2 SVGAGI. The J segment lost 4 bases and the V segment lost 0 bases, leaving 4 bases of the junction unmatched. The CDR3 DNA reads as TGTGCCAGCAGTTACTCGGTCGGGACAGGCTATGGCTACACCTTC. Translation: CASSYSVGTGYGYTF.

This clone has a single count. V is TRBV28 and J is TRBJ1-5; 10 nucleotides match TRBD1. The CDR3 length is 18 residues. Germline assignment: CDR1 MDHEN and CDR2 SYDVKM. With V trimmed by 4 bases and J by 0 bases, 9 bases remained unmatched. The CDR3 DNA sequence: TGTGCCAGCAGTTCGATACAAGGGACAGGGGATAGCAATCAGCCCCAGCATTTT. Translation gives CASSSIQGTGDSNQPQHF.